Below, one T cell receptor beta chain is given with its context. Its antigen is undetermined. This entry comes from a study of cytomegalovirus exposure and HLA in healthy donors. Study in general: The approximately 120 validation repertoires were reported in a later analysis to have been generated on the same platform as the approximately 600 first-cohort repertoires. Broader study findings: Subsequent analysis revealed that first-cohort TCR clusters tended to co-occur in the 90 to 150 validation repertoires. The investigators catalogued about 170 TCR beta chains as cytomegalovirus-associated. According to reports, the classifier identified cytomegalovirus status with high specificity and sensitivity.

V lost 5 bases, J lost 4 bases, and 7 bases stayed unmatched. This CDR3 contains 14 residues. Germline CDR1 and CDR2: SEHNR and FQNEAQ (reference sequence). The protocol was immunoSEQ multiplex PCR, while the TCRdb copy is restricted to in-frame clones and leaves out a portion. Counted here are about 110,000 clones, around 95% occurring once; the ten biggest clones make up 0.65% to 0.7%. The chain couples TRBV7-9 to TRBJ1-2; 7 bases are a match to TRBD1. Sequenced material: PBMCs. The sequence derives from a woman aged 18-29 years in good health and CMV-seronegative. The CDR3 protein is CASSLGDRPYGYTF. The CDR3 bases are TGTGCCAGCAGCCTTGGGGACAGACCCTATGGCTACACCTTC.